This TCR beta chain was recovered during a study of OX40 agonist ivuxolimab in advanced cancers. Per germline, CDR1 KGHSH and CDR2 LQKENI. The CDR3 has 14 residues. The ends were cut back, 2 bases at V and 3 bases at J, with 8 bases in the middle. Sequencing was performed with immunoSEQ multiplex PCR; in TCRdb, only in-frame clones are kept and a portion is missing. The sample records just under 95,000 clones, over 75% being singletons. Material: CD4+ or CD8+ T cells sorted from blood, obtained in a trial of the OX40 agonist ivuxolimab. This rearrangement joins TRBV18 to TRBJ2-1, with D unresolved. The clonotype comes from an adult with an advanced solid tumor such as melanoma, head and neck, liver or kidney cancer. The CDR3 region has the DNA TGTGCCAGCTCACCATCTGGGATCTACAATGAGCAGTTCTTC. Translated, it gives CASSPSGIYNEQFF.